A single sample is the source of the 14 T cell receptor beta chains below, sequenced in a study of blood T cell repertoires in COVID-19. TCRdb's copy holds only in-frame clones and misses some; the assay was immunoSEQ multiplex PCR. The sample consists of some 320,000 clones, approximately 87% of them appearing once. The specimen sequenced was peripheral blood. Source of these receptors: a woman aged 45-65 years who had recovered from COVID-19.

A few counts support this clone. The rearrangement uses TRBV27 and TRBJ1-3; D unclear. This CDR3 region has 13 residues. Trimming took 3 bases from V and 7 from J, leaving 10 bases between them. The germline V gene encodes CDR1 MNHEY and CDR2 SMNVEV (reference sequence). The CDR3 sequence is CASSFEGFNTIYF. The CDR3 DNA reads TGTGCCAGCAGTTTCGAGGGTTTCAACACCATATATTTT.

This clone was seen only a few times. The V gene is TRBV19, the J gene TRBJ1-5; TRBD1 matches 7 bases. CDR1 LNHDA and CDR2 SQIVND come from the germline V gene (reference sequence). V trimming: 4 bases; J trimming: 4 bases; junction bases outside the gene matches: 7. The CDR3 has 15 amino acids. This CDR3 is CASSSTGVRNQPQHF. DNA of the CDR3: TGTGCCAGTAGTAGTACAGGGGTTCGGAATCAGCCCCAGCATTTT.

With regard to this clone: A junction end diverges from the germline sequence, so it may reflect a read error. The chain recombines TRBV4-2 with TRBJ1-2; D ambiguous. Germline CDR1 is LGHNA and CDR2 is YNFKEQ. The CDR3 sequence is 13 residues long. The CDR3 is CASSQGNGLLSNF. CDR3 in DNA: TGTGCCAGCAGCCAAGGAAACGGACTCCTCTCAAACTTC.

This clone was counted between two and nine times. The chain recombines TRBV30 with TRBJ1-2; D not resolved. The CDR3 totals 13 residues. The V end was cut by 2 bases, the J end by 4 bases, with 11 bases between. CDR1 GTSNPN and CDR2 SVGIG come from the germline V gene (reference sequence). This chain's CDR3 is CAWSPGDGYGYTF. The CDR3, as DNA: TGTGCCTGGAGTCCCGGGGATGGCTATGGCTACACCTTC.

The genes are TRBV5-1 and TRBJ1-1, with D uncertain. V was clipped by 3 bases and J by 1 base, with 7 bases between them. The CDR3 is 13 residues long. The germline gives CDR1 SGHRS, CDR2 YFSETQ. CDR3 amino acids: CASSSPGNTEAFF. As DNA, the CDR3 is TGCGCCAGCAGCTCTCCAGGGAACACTGAAGCTTTCTTT.

The gene calls are TRBV11-2 and TRBJ1-2, with TRBD1 matching over 9 bases. Germline V CDR1 and CDR2: SGHAT, FQNNGV. The junction had 2 bases not matched to a gene; V was cut back by 5 bases and J by 7 bases. The CDR3 extends over 12 amino acids. CDR3 coding DNA: TGTGCCAGCAGCCCGGGACAGGGTGGCTACACCTTC. Residues: CASSPGQGGYTF.

The chain couples TRBV5-1 to TRBJ2-3; TRBD2 might be the D (6 bases). V gave up 4 bases and J gave up 3 bases, with 15 bases separating them. CDR1 SGHRS and CDR2 YFSETQ come from the germline V gene. This CDR3 has 15 residues. The CDR3 protein is CASSPGGEETDTQYF. The CDR3 DNA follows: TGCGCCAGCAGCCCGGGCGGGGAAGAGACAGATACGCAGTATTTT.

This sequence joins TRBV19 and TRBJ2-1; 8 bases fit TRBD1. Unmatched junction bases numbered 14, after V lost 3 bases and J lost 7 bases. From germline, CDR1 is LNHDA and CDR2 SQIVND (reference sequence). This CDR3 spans 17 amino acids. The CDR3 loop reads CASSILSHRTGRNEQFF. Written as DNA, the CDR3 is TGTGCCAGTAGTATCCTATCCCACCGGACAGGGCGGAATGAGCAGTTCTTC.

This clone was detected only once. This CDR3 is CAISGSGGEDGYTF. For the CDR3, the DNA is TGTGCCATCAGTGGAAGTGGGGGGGAGGATGGCTACACCTTC. The chain is built from TRBV10-3 and TRBJ1-2; possible D gene TRBD1, 5 bases. Germline V gene sequence: CDR1 ENHRY, CDR2 SYGVKD. The length of the CDR3 is 14 residues. Trimming shortened V by 4 bases and J by 6 bases, and 15 bases separated the two germline ends.

The chain carries TRBV28 and TRBJ1-2; 7 bases align to TRBD1. From germline, CDR1 is MDHEN and CDR2 SYDVKM. V lost 6 bases and J lost 7; bases outside the gene matches: 14. The CDR3 is 15 residues long. The CDR3 loop reads CASSPFLRQGLGYTF. In nucleotides, the CDR3 is TGTGCCAGCAGCCCCTTTCTCAGACAGGGACTTGGCTACACCTTC.

The chain joins TRBV2 to TRBJ2-2; possibly TRBD1 for D (7 bases). V lost 4 bases and J 4 bases, leaving 16 bases between the germline ends. The CDR3 has 16 residues. Germline CDR1 and CDR2: SNHLY and FYNNEI. CDR3 residues: CASSAQGGSGTGELFF. The CDR3 DNA is TGTGCCAGCAGTGCTCAGGGGGGATCGGGCACCGGGGAGCTGTTTTTT.

The chain couples TRBV11-2 to TRBJ2-2; D gene uncertain. This CDR3 spans 14 amino acids. CDR1 is SGHAT and CDR2 is FQNNGV in the germline V gene. V lost 1 base, J lost 5 bases, and 8 bases lay in between. CDR3 nucleotides: TGTGCCAGCAGCTTAGCCCCTGAGACCGGGGAGCTGTTTTTT. It is translated as CASSLAPETGELFF.

The chain couples TRBV10-3 to TRBJ2-1, with TRBD2 matching over 7 bases. The germline gives CDR1 ENHRY, CDR2 SYGVKD. The CDR3 contains 13 residues. Unmatched junction bases numbered 2, after V lost 6 bases and J lost 3 bases. CDR3 amino acids: CAIRLAVYNEQFF. As DNA, the CDR3 is TGTGCCATCAGGCTAGCGGTCTACAATGAGCAGTTCTTC.

The CDR3 here is CASSQDGSSGSYNEQFF. In DNA, the CDR3 is TGTGCCAGCAGCCAAGATGGCTCGAGCGGGTCCTACAATGAGCAGTTCTTC. This chain links TRBV4-2 with TRBJ2-1; a weak D match, TRBD2 (6 bases). Between the trimmed V and J ends, which lost 0 bases and 1 base, there was a span of 13 bases. The CDR3 sequence is 17 residues long. In germline, CDR1 is LGHNA, CDR2 YNFKEQ.